This is a list of T cell receptor beta chains from one sample in a study of T cell changes during pregnancy in multiple sclerosis. Data came from immunoSEQ multiplex PCR; TCRdb stores just in-frame clones and leaves some out. Of some 37,000 clones in the sample, about 91% were seen once. This specimen consisted of CD8+ T cells from peripheral blood mononuclear cells, obtained after pregnancy. Receptors were obtained from a female donor with multiple sclerosis, enrolled in a pregnancy study. The CDR3 runs from the conserved cysteine through the conserved F or W. Fields, in order: CDR3 DNA, CDR3 protein, clone size, D gene, J gene, V gene. The D gene is left open where the match is weak. Expanded clones are given a class, and other clones once, few, many or no size at all.

TGTGCCAGCAGCGCCGGGACTAGCGGCCAAGAGACCCAGTACTTC CASSAGTSGQETQYF - - TRBJ2-5 TRBV21-1
TGCGCCAGCAGCATCGCGGGAGCGGCCTACGAGCAGTACTTC CASSIAGAAYEQYF - TRBD2 TRBJ2-7 TRBV5-1
TGTGCCAGCACCCTAGGAAGGGGGCGGGTGAACACCGGGGAGCTGTTTTTT CASTLGRGRVNTGELFF - TRBD1 TRBJ2-2 TRBV28
TGTGCCAGCAGCCCATACCGATTTAGCAGGGGTTCCTACAATGAGCAGTTCTTC CASSPYRFSRGSYNEQFF few - TRBJ2-1 TRBV7-9
TGTGCCAGCAGCTCAGGGGGGACAGGGGCTGTCGAGCAGTACTTC CASSSGGTGAVEQYF few TRBD1 TRBJ2-7 TRBV9
TGTGCCAGCAGCTTGGGGGGGGCTCGGGAGCAGTACTTC CASSLGGAREQYF - - TRBJ2-7 TRBV13
TGTGCCAGCAGTTTTTCGCTTGGAGACAGGGACTACGAGCAGTACTTC CASSFSLGDRDYEQYF - TRBD1 TRBJ2-7 TRBV27
TGCGCCAGCAGCTTGGGGGAAGGGCGGGACTACAATGAGCAGTTCTTC CASSLGEGRDYNEQFF - - TRBJ2-1 TRBV5-1
TGTGCCAGTACCGGGGGGAATGAGCAGTTCTTC CASTGGNEQFF - TRBD2 TRBJ2-1 TRBV27
TGCGCCAGCAGCGTTTACAGGGATGGGAACACTGAAGCTTTCTTT CASSVYRDGNTEAFF once - TRBJ1-1 TRBV5-1
TGTGCCAGCAGTTTGGGAGGGGGGAGGAATGAGCAGTTCTTC CASSLGGGRNEQFF - - TRBJ2-1 TRBV27
TGTGCCAGCAGCCAAGAGGTCCTAGCCCCCCCCCGCACAGATACGCAGTATTTT CASSQEVLAPPRTDTQYF - - TRBJ2-3 TRBV4-2
TGTGCCAGCTCACCACGCCCAGCGGGAGGGACAGATACGCAGTATTTT CASSPRPAGGTDTQYF - TRBD2 TRBJ2-3 TRBV18
TGTGCCAGCAGCTTACTCTGGGCGAGCTCCTACAATGAGCAGTTCTTC CASSLLWASSYNEQFF once - TRBJ2-1 TRBV7-6
TGTGCCAGCAGTTTTGGAGGTAATGAAAAACTGTTTTTT CASSFGGNEKLFF - - TRBJ1-4 TRBV27
TGTGCCAGTAGCCAGGGGGCGTGGGGTGAAAAACTGTTTTTT CASSQGAWGEKLFF few TRBD1 TRBJ1-4 TRBV19
TGTGCCAGCAGCCCCCCGGGGGTGGGGTTGAACACTGAAGCTTTCTTT CASSPPGVGLNTEAFF - - TRBJ1-1 TRBV7-9
TGTGCCAGCAGCTTAACGGCGAGGAGTGATAACTATGGCTACACCTTC CASSLTARSDNYGYTF - - TRBJ1-2 TRBV5-8
TGCAGCGTTGGGCGGGAGGACGAGCAGTTCTTC CSVGREDEQFF - TRBD2 TRBJ2-1 TRBV29-1
TGTGCCAGCAGCTTAGGTCCCACAGGGCGGGTGAACACTGAAGCTTTCTTT CASSLGPTGRVNTEAFF - - TRBJ1-1 TRBV7-9
TGTGCCAGCAGCTTTGGGACTTACGCACCCTACAATGAGCAGTTCTTC CASSFGTYAPYNEQFF - - TRBJ2-1 TRBV7-8
TGTGCCAGCAGCGACCGGACAGGGAGAATTAGTAACACTGAAGCTTTCTTT CASSDRTGRISNTEAFF - TRBD1 TRBJ1-1 TRBV9
TGTGCCAGCAGCCTTCAGGGTGGGTCCTACGAGCAGTACTTC CASSLQGGSYEQYF - - TRBJ2-7 TRBV7-2
TGTGCCAGTGTGACAGGGGACCGAATGGTGAACACTGAAGCTTTCTTT CASVTGDRMVNTEAFF - TRBD1 TRBJ1-1 TRBV19
TGTGCCAGCAGCCCTGGCTACACAGGGGAGACCCAGTACTTC CASSPGYTGETQYF - - TRBJ2-5 TRBV7-9
TGTGCCAGCAGCCTCACAGGGGGAGGGGGTAACACTGAAGCTTTCTTT CASSLTGGGGNTEAFF - TRBD1 TRBJ1-1 TRBV7-9
TGTGCCAGCAGAGGTCTTTCAGGGGTCTATGGCTACACCTTC CASRGLSGVYGYTF - - TRBJ1-2 TRBV27
TGTGCCAGCAGTGAAGAGGACAGGGAGGTGTGGGGGGCCAACGTCCTGACTTTC CASSEEDREVWGANVLTF - TRBD1 TRBJ2-6 TRBV6-1
TGTGCCAGCAGGGGAGCGGGGGCGCGCGAGCAGTACTTC CASRGAGAREQYF - TRBD2 TRBJ2-7 TRBV27
TGTGCCAGCAGCGTAGGAGGTGGCGACGAGCAGTACTTC CASSVGGGDEQYF - - TRBJ2-7 TRBV9
TGTGCCAGCAGCTCCGGGACTGGGAGTGATGAAAAACTGTTTTTT CASSSGTGSDEKLFF few - TRBJ1-4 TRBV11-2
TGTGCCAGCAGTGAGCGACAGCCTACACAAGAGACCCAGTACTTC CASSERQPTQETQYF - - TRBJ2-5 TRBV27
TGTGCCAGCAGTGAAGGCGGGAGGAACACCGGGGAGCTGTTTTTT CASSEGGRNTGELFF once TRBD2 TRBJ2-2 TRBV6-4
TGTGCCGCCTTGACAGGGATCAAATCACCCCTCCACTTT CAALTGIKSPLHF - TRBD1 TRBJ1-6 TRBV30
TGTGCCAGCAGCGTAGTTCCTAGCGGGAGCACAGATACGCAGTATTTT CASSVVPSGSTDTQYF - TRBD2 TRBJ2-3 TRBV9
TGCGCCAGCAGCCAACCGGGAAACCAAGAGACCCAGTACTTC CASSQPGNQETQYF - - TRBJ2-5 TRBV5-1
TGCGCCAGCAGCGCCGAGGGGGCGGCAGATACGCAGTATTTT CASSAEGAADTQYF - TRBD1 TRBJ2-3 TRBV5-1
TGTGCCAGCAGCCCCCGGGAGGGTCTCCGAAATGGCCCCGAGCAGTACTTC CASSPREGLRNGPEQYF - TRBD2 TRBJ2-7 TRBV9
TGTGCCAGCAGCGTAGATGGGGCAGGGGGAGCCAAAACAGGCACTGAAGCTTTCTTT CASSVDGAGGAKTGTEAFF - TRBD1 TRBJ1-1 TRBV9
TGCGCCAGCAGCCGGGGGGACGAGCAGTACTTC CASSRGDEQYF - TRBD2 TRBJ2-7 TRBV5-1
TGTGCCAGCAGCCTTTTAGGGGGCGGTGGCTACACCTTC CASSLLGGGGYTF - TRBD1 TRBJ1-2 TRBV5-4
TGTGCCAGCAGCTTTTACCGCCCAGGGGTTAAAGATACGCAGTATTTT CASSFYRPGVKDTQYF - - TRBJ2-3 TRBV7-6
TGTGCCAGCAGCGCTCGAGGCGAGCAGTACTTC CASSARGEQYF - - TRBJ2-7 TRBV9
TGTGCCAGCAGCTTAGGGGGGGAGGAAGACACCATATATTTT CASSLGGEEDTIYF - - TRBJ1-3 TRBV13
TGTGCCAGCGTAGCGGAGGCTAACACCGGGGAGCTGTTTTTT CASVAEANTGELFF - - TRBJ2-2 TRBV28
TGTGCCACCAGCAGAGTAACAGGGTTCGGCTACACCTTC CATSRVTGFGYTF - - TRBJ1-2 TRBV15
TGTGCCAGCAGTTTATCGTGGACTAGCGGGAGTCCCCTTTGGGAGACCCAGTACTTC CASSLSWTSGSPLWETQYF - TRBD2 TRBJ2-5 TRBV27
TGTGCCAGCAGTCCAGACAGGGGGCGACCAGATACGCAGTATTTT CASSPDRGRPDTQYF - TRBD1 TRBJ2-3 TRBV27
TGTGCCAGCAGCCCTGACAGCTCTGGAAACACCATATATTTT CASSPDSSGNTIYF - - TRBJ1-3 TRBV6-5
TGTGCCAGTAGTATAGGGACAGGGATCGAGCAGTACTTC CASSIGTGIEQYF - TRBD1 TRBJ2-7 TRBV19
TGTGCCAGCAGTTACTCATTAGCGGGGGGGGATACGCAGTATTTT CASSYSLAGGDTQYF - TRBD2 TRBJ2-3 TRBV6-5
TGTGCCAGTAGCGCAGGGATACACAATGAGCAGTTCTTC CASSAGIHNEQFF - - TRBJ2-1 TRBV19
TGTGCCAGCAGCCCAGGACTAGTAAGCACAGATACGCAGTATTTT CASSPGLVSTDTQYF - TRBD2 TRBJ2-3 TRBV9
TGTGCCAGCAGTTTAAATTCGTGGGGGGTGGAATTCAATGAGCAGTTCTTC CASSLNSWGVEFNEQFF - - TRBJ2-1 TRBV28
TGTGCCAGCAGTTACTCTATGGGCGACGAGCAGTACTTC CASSYSMGDEQYF - - TRBJ2-7 TRBV6-5